Each of the 29 T cell receptor beta chains below was sequenced from the same sample in a study of T cell repertoires in cytomegalovirus infection. No cognate antigen is known for these TCRs. TCRdb independently ran MiXCR on the reads; one entry per CDR3 protein. The sample records 680,000 or so distinct CDR3 sequences, 33% being singletons. The specimen comprised cultured PBMCs, sampled from culture after CMV antigen stimulation. These receptors all come from a human donor in good health (CMV status not recorded). Some clones in this sample may be carry-over from other donors' samples.

This chain links TRBV6-1 with TRBJ2-2, with 13 positions matching TRBD2. The V gene end was trimmed by 5 bases and the J gene end by 7 bases; junction bases not matched to a gene: 4. Germline CDR1 is MNHNS and CDR2 is SASEGT. The CDR3 consists of 15 residues. For the CDR3, the DNA is TGTGCCAGCAGTCAACTAGCGGGGGGGATCGGGGAGCTGTTTTTT. The encoded protein is CASSQLAGGIGELFF.

V is TRBV12-3 or TRBV12-4 and J is TRBJ2-3; D is unclear. This CDR3 contains 14 residues. Trimming removed 6 bases from V and 9 bases from J, with 19 bases in between. Here the CDR3 reads CASRAGRSTETQYF. The CDR3 DNA reads as TGTGCCAGCAGGGCTGGCAGGTCGACGGAAACGCAGTATTTT.

For this clonotype: At one boundary the junction diverges from the germline segment, which might be a read error. The chain employs TRBV6-6 and TRBJ2-1; a weak D match, TRBD2 (6 bases). The CDR3 runs 11 residues. From germline, CDR1 is MNHNY and CDR2 SVGAGI (reference sequence). The CDR3 loop reads CASAAGGEQLF. DNA of the CDR3: TGTGCCAGCGCCGCCGGGGGTGAGCAGTTGTTC.

V usage is TRBV18 and J usage is TRBJ2-4; weak D call: TRBD1 (6 bases). Deletions cut 5 bases from V and 4 bases from J, with 18 bases between. Germline CDR1 reads KGHSH; CDR2 reads LQKENI. The CDR3 contains 16 residues. CDR3 residues: CASSAHPGTQKNIQYF. The CDR3 nucleotides are TGTGCCAGCTCAGCCCACCCCGGGACACAAAAAAACATTCAGTACTTC.

The V gene is TRBV28, the J gene TRBJ2-1; 12 positions agree with TRBD2. Germline V lookup: CDR1 MDHEN, CDR2 SYDVKM. The trim removed 8 bases at V and 8 bases at J, leaving 10 bases unmatched. The CDR3 has 15 amino acids. The CDR3 sequence is CASGLLAGGRDEQFF. In DNA form, the CDR3 reads TGTGCCAGCGGTCTCCTAGCGGGGGGGCGCGATGAGCAGTTCTTC.

The rearrangement uses TRBV10-1 and TRBJ2-5; D remains ambiguous. V was trimmed by 4 bases and J by 2 bases, leaving 11 bases between them. Germline assignment: CDR1 WNHNN and CDR2 SYGVQD (reference sequence). This CDR3 is built from 14 residues. This CDR3 is CASSARDVQETQYF. CDR3 DNA: TGCGCCAGCAGTGCCCGAGACGTGCAAGAGACCCAGTACTTC.

J is TRBJ1-1 and V is TRBV12-3 or TRBV12-4; maybe TRBD1 (5 bases). V was clipped by 5 bases and J by 6 bases, with 16 bases between them. The CDR3 runs 14 residues. In DNA, the CDR3 is TGTGCCAGCAGTCGCCAACAGGCGTCGGCTGAAGCTTTCTTT. Its translation: CASSRQQASAEAFF.

V gene TRBV29-1 combines with J gene TRBJ1-2; D uncertain. Trimming left V 2 bases short and J 7 bases short, with 8 bases between. CDR1 and CDR2 from the germline V gene are SQVTM and ANQGSEA. The CDR3 sequence is 11 residues long. The CDR3 DNA follows: TGCAGCGTTGAAACCGGTGGTGGCTACACCTTC. As protein: CSVETGGGYTF.

The rearrangement uses TRBV7-4 and TRBJ2-6; a weak D match, TRBD1 (5 bases). The CDR3 spans 16 residues. CDR1 is SGHVT, CDR2 SQSDAQ, per germline. Deletions cut 6 bases from V and 0 bases from J, with 12 bases between. The CDR3, as DNA: TGTGCCAGCAGAGGGGCAGTAATCTCTGGGGCCAACGTCCTGACTTTC. This gives the protein CASRGAVISGANVLTF.

CDR3 amino acids: CASSQDPGSNNEQYF. For the CDR3, the DNA is TGCGCCAGCAGCCAAGATCCGGGATCTAACAACGAGCAGTACTTC. This sequence joins TRBV4-3 and TRBJ2-7; possibly TRBD2 for D (5 bases). The CDR3 loop spans 15 amino acids. The V gene's germline CDR1 is LGHNA and CDR2 YSLEER. Trimming took off 0 bases at V and 5 bases at J, with 14 bases between the two ends.

As concerns this clonotype: The junction departs from germline at one end; a sequencing error may be responsible. The chain joins TRBV6-2 or TRBV6-3 to TRBJ2-5; D is undetermined. The length of the CDR3 is 14 residues. CDR1 MNHEY and CDR2 SVGEGT come from the germline V gene. This chain's CDR3 is CASSYGILQENQYF. In DNA, the CDR3 is TGTGCCAGCAGTTATGGGATATTACAAGAGAACCAGTACTTC.

This clonotype was counted only a few times. The gene calls are TRBV6-2 or TRBV6-3 and TRBJ1-1, with unresolved D. Germline lookup yields CDR1 MNHEY and CDR2 SVGEGT. V was cut by 2 bases and J by 1 base, with 8 bases left in between. The CDR3 is 14 amino acids. Written as DNA, the CDR3 is TGTGCCAGCAGTTACATGGGTACGAACACTGAAGCTTTCTTT. This gives the protein CASSYMGTNTEAFF.

This clonotype has just a few counts. The J gene is TRBJ2-7, the V gene TRBV3-1; D gene ambiguous. The germline CDR1 and CDR2 sequences are LGHDT and YNNKEL (reference sequence). The ends were cut back, 0 bases at V and 3 bases at J, with 9 bases in the middle. The CDR3 covers 14 residues. For the CDR3, the DNA is TGTGCCAGCAGCCAAGATGGCGACATCTACGAGCAGTACTTC. It yields the protein CASSQDGDIYEQYF.

DNA for the CDR3: TGTGCCAGCAGTGCCGGGACAGGGGTAAGAGGCTACACCTTC. It yields the protein CASSAGTGVRGYTF. V gene TRBV7-9 combines with J gene TRBJ1-2; 10 bases match TRBD1. Trimming removed 6 bases from V and 8 bases from J; junction bases left unmatched: 9. The CDR3 has 14 residues. CDR1 is SEHNR, CDR2 FQNEAQ, per germline (reference sequence).

V gene TRBV12-3 or TRBV12-4 combines with J gene TRBJ1-3, with 7 bases lining up with TRBD1. Trimming cost V 3 bases and J 4 bases; bases outside gene matches: 6. CDR3 length: 15 residues. In DNA, the CDR3 is TGTGCCAGCAGTTTTGGGCAGGGGGACGGAAACACCATATATTTT. Amino acids: CASSFGQGDGNTIYF.

This rearrangement joins TRBV27 to TRBJ2-1; a weak D match, TRBD2 (5 bases). The V gene's germline CDR1 is MNHEY and CDR2 SMNVEV (reference sequence). V shed 2 bases and J shed 8 bases, with 13 bases lying between them. This CDR3 comprises 14 residues. The CDR3 DNA is TGTGCCAGCAGTTTAGAGCGGCCGAGCGATGAGCAGTTCTTC. Its protein product is CASSLERPSDEQFF.

Only a few counts were recorded for this clonotype. CDR3 nucleotide sequence: TGCAGTGCTAAGCCCCATCCTAGCACAGATACGCAGTATTTT. This sequence encodes CSAKPHPSTDTQYF. The gene calls are TRBV20-1 and TRBJ2-3; D remains ambiguous. The CDR3 is 14 amino acids. V was clipped by 4 bases and J by 0 bases, with 11 bases between them. In germline, CDR1 is DFQATT, CDR2 SNEGSKA (reference sequence).

V is TRBV27 and J is TRBJ1-2; the D gene is possibly TRBD1 (5 bases). Germline CDR1 is MNHEY and CDR2 is SMNVEV (reference sequence). V was pared by 5 bases and J by 2 bases, with 12 bases between. CDR3 size: 14 residues. CDR3 DNA: TGTGCCAGCAGTATAAACCGGGACAACTATGGCTACACCTTC. It encodes CASSINRDNYGYTF.

This clonotype has only a few counts. The CDR3 sequence is CASSLGPLSGYTF. The CDR3 DNA is TGTGCCAGCAGCTTAGGGCCTCTGAGTGGCTACACCTTC. The chain is built from TRBV11-2 and TRBJ1-2; D unresolved. CDR1 and CDR2 from the germline V gene are SGHAT and FQNNGV. The ends were cut back, 1 base at V and 7 bases at J, with 10 bases in the middle. The CDR3 extends over 13 amino acids.

This chain links TRBV27 with TRBJ1-6; D is undetermined. The V and J ends lost 10 bases and 8 bases respectively, with 18 bases between them. The length of the CDR3 is 14 residues. Germline values: CDR1 MNHEY, CDR2 SMNVEV (reference sequence). The CDR3: CATSPGIADSPLHF. As DNA, the CDR3 is TGTGCCACCAGCCCCGGGATAGCGGATTCACCCCTCCACTTT.

This clonotype was counted only a few times. This chain joins TRBV15 and TRBJ2-5; 7 bases map to TRBD2. Per germline, CDR1 LNHNV and CDR2 YYDKDF (reference sequence). The ends lost 5 bases at V and 1 base at J; junction bases unmatched: 19. The CDR3 extends over 19 amino acids. The CDR3 coding sequence is TGTGCCACCAGCGAGGGGCTGAGTGCTAGCGGTTGGGCCCAAGAGACCCAGTACTTC. This gives the protein CATSEGLSASGWAQETQYF. The whole variable domain, filled in from reference TRBV15 and TRBJ2-5, reads DAMVIQNPRYQVTQFGKPVTLSCSQTLNHNVMYWYQQKSSQAPKLLFHYYDKDFNNEADTPDNFQSRRPNTSFCFLDIRSPGLGDTAMYLCATSEGLSASGWAQETQYFGPGTRLLVL.

This clonotype was counted ten times or more. CDR3: CASSYYPGTNYGYTF. The CDR3 nucleotides read TGTGCCAGCAGTTACTATCCGGGGACTAACTATGGCTACACCTTC. J is TRBJ1-2 and V is TRBV6-2 or TRBV6-3; D call uncertain. The length of the CDR3 is 15 residues. V lost 1 base and J 0 bases, leaving 9 bases between the germline ends. Germline CDR1 and CDR2: MNHEY and SVGEGT.

This clonotype was found a few times. The chain uses TRBV12-3 or TRBV12-4 and TRBJ2-7; unclear D gene. The CDR3 contains 14 residues. Trimming removed 4 bases at V and 2 bases at J, with 12 bases between. The CDR3 region has the DNA TGTGCCAGCAGTTACCGCCCGCTCCCCTACGAGCAGTACTTC. It encodes CASSYRPLPYEQYF.

The chain uses TRBV20-1 and TRBJ1-1, with D possibly being TRBD1 (5 bases). Germline CDR1 and CDR2: DFQATT and SNEGSKA (reference sequence). CDR3 length: 12 residues. The germline V and J ends were trimmed by 6 bases and 4 bases, with 12 bases remaining between them. The CDR3 DNA sequence: TGCAGTGCCCGCGGACACTCCACTGAAGCTTTCTTT. Protein sequence: CSARGHSTEAFF.

V is TRBV12-3 or TRBV12-4 and J is TRBJ2-5; 10 bases line up with TRBD2. The CDR3 is made up of 15 amino acids. Trimming removed 2 bases from V and 2 bases from J; junction bases left unmatched: 2. The CDR3 DNA reads TGTGCCAGCAGTTTACTAGCGGGGGAACAAGAGACCCAGTACTTC. The encoded protein is CASSLLAGEQETQYF.

This clonotype was found a few times. This chain connects TRBV7-2 to TRBJ2-2, with 13 bases matching TRBD2. Trimming took 6 bases from V and 4 from J; bases not matched to a gene: 5. Germline CDR1 and CDR2: SGHTA and FQGNSA. There are 16 residues in the CDR3. CDR3: CASSSRTSGGTGELFF. In DNA, the CDR3 is TGTGCCAGCAGTTCCAGGACTAGCGGGGGCACCGGGGAGCTGTTTTTT.

The chain recombines TRBV7-4 with TRBJ2-7; D may be TRBD2 (5 bases). The germline CDR1 and CDR2 sequences are SGHVT and SQSDAQ. Trimming removed 1 base at V and 7 bases at J, with 17 bases between. This CDR3 region has 15 residues. In nucleotides, the CDR3 is TGTGCCAGCAGCTTAGAGTCGGGGTACCCTTCTGAGCAGTACTTC. Amino acids: CASSLESGYPSEQYF.

This chain joins TRBV7-9 and TRBJ2-1; possible D gene TRBD1, 6 bases. Germline CDR1 is SEHNR and CDR2 is FQNEAQ (reference sequence). Trimming left V 5 bases short and J 3 bases short, with 17 bases between. This CDR3 is built from 16 residues. The CDR3: CASSPRGRGFYNEQFF. Here the CDR3 DNA reads TGTGCCAGCAGCCCGCGCGGCAGGGGTTTCTACAATGAGCAGTTCTTC.

The table lists this clonotype with a few counts. The chain uses TRBV6-1 and TRBJ1-1; D remains ambiguous. The CDR3 has 17 amino acids. V was clipped by 3 bases and J by 3 bases, with 20 bases between them. From germline, CDR1 is MNHNS and CDR2 SASEGT. The CDR3 spells CASSEDGNPSIDTEAFF. The DNA of the CDR3 is TGTGCCAGCAGTGAGGACGGAAACCCATCCATTGACACTGAAGCTTTCTTT.